A single sample gave rise to the 25 T cell receptor beta chains below, sequenced in a study of cytomegalovirus exposure and HLA in healthy donors. Use of 60 Vbeta and 13 Jbeta primers characterized the PCR. Only in-frame clones appear in the TCRdb table, and some are missing; sequencing was by immunoSEQ multiplex PCR. The sample gives 85,000 to 130,000 clones, around 72% of which show up once; roughly 13% is in the top ten. Sequencing was performed on PBMCs. The receptors originated from a male donor in good health and CMV-seropositive.

This clone occurred once. V usage is TRBV25-1 and J usage is TRBJ1-4; 8 positions match TRBD1. In germline, CDR1 is MGHDK, CDR2 SYGVNS. This CDR3 has 13 amino acids. The J segment lost 8 bases and the V segment lost 6 bases, leaving 5 bases of the junction unmatched. DNA of the CDR3: TGTGCCAGCAGACAGACAGGGGACGAAAAACTGTTTTTT. This sequence encodes CASRQTGDEKLFF.

J is TRBJ2-3 and V is TRBV29-1; TRBD2 is a possible D gene (5 bases). In germline, CDR1 is SQVTM, CDR2 ANQGSEA. Trimming shortened V by 6 bases and J by 0 bases, and 10 bases separated the two germline ends. This CDR3 has 13 amino acids. Here the CDR3 reads CSVDGESTDTQYF. Here the CDR3 DNA reads TGCAGCGTGGACGGGGAAAGCACAGATACGCAGTATTTT.

This clone was observed a few times. This chain joins TRBV29-1 and TRBJ1-2; 7 bases line up with TRBD1. The CDR3 extends over 15 amino acids. CDR1 is SQVTM, CDR2 ANQGSEA, per germline. V lost 0 bases to trimming and J lost 1 base; unmatched junction nucleotides: 5. The CDR3 sequence: CSVEDRGQFNYGYTF. As DNA, the CDR3 is TGCAGCGTTGAAGATAGGGGACAGTTTAACTATGGCTACACCTTC.

The gene calls are TRBV6-5 and TRBJ1-2; D might be TRBD1 (6 bases). The germline V and J ends were trimmed by 0 bases and 4 bases, with 15 bases remaining between them. Germline loops: CDR1 MNHEY, CDR2 SVGAGI. The CDR3 covers 16 residues. The CDR3 loop is CASSYSRGLGVYGYTF. The CDR3 bases are TGTGCCAGCAGTTACTCCAGGGGTTTAGGAGTCTATGGCTACACCTTC.

The table lists this clone with a few counts. V usage is TRBV4-1 and J usage is TRBJ1-2, with 7 bases aligning to TRBD1. Germline-derived CDR1 and CDR2 are MGHRA and YSYEKL. V dropped 3 bases and J dropped 6; count of bases not matched to a gene: 10. This CDR3 is 15 amino acids long. The CDR3 loop reads CASSQETGLAHGYTF. In DNA, the CDR3 is TGCGCCAGCAGCCAGGAGACAGGGTTGGCTCATGGCTACACCTTC.

V gene TRBV25-1 combines with J gene TRBJ1-2; 9 positions agree with TRBD1. The CDR3 spans 18 residues. Per the germline V gene, CDR1 is MGHDK and CDR2 is SYGVNS. With 3 bases clipped from V and 4 bases from J, the junction kept 15 bases outside the gene matches. CDR3 loop: CASSDNNYLTGGSYGYTF. The CDR3 DNA follows: TGTGCCAGCAGTGATAATAATTACCTCACAGGGGGCAGCTATGGCTACACCTTC.

This chain connects TRBV30 to TRBJ2-3, with 10 bases fitting TRBD2. Germline V CDR1 and CDR2: GTSNPN, SVGIG (reference sequence). The CDR3 runs to 15 residues. The trim removed 3 bases at V and 5 bases at J, leaving 8 bases unmatched. CDR3 loop: CAWSRAGGQEDTQYF. DNA for the CDR3: TGTGCCTGGAGCCGAGCGGGGGGGCAAGAAGATACGCAGTATTTT.

This chain connects TRBV15 to TRBJ2-3; tentative D call: TRBD2 (5 bases). Between the trimmed V and J ends, which lost 1 base and 0 bases, there was a span of 8 bases. Germline V gives CDR1 LNHNV, CDR2 YYDKDF (reference sequence). The CDR3 has 15 amino acids. The CDR3 DNA reads as TGTGCCACCAGCAGAGCGGAGGCGAGCACAGATACGCAGTATTTT. Its translation: CATSRAEASTDTQYF.

V gene TRBV5-4 combines with J gene TRBJ2-5; possible D gene TRBD2, 7 bases. There are 16 residues in the CDR3. The V end was cut by 2 bases, the J end by 3 bases, with 17 bases between. Germline CDR1 SGHNT, CDR2 YYREEE (reference sequence). The CDR3 sequence is CASSFLLGGGEETQYF. The DNA of the CDR3 is TGTGCCAGCAGCTTTCTCTTGGGGGGGGGCGAAGAGACCCAGTACTTC.

The V call is TRBV9, the J call TRBJ1-4; a weak D match, TRBD1 (5 bases). Looked up from germline, CDR1 is SGDLS and CDR2 is YYNGEE. The CDR3 runs 16 residues. The V end was cut by 4 bases, the J end by 7 bases, with 20 bases between. In DNA form, the CDR3 reads TGTGCCAGCAGCTCAAGCCCGGGTCTGCAGGGTGAAAAACTGTTTTTT. Translating it yields CASSSSPGLQGEKLFF.

The chain carries TRBV11-2 and TRBJ2-7, with D possibly TRBD2 on 5 matching bases. The V end lost 1 base, the J end lost 2 bases, and 12 bases lay between the germline ends. Germline V gives CDR1 SGHAT, CDR2 FQNNGV. CDR3 length: 15 residues. The CDR3 loop reads CASSLVPGLPYEQYF. The CDR3 DNA follows: TGTGCCAGCAGCTTAGTTCCGGGGTTGCCCTACGAGCAGTACTTC.

The gene calls are TRBV4-3 and TRBJ2-7, with D perhaps TRBD1 (5 bases). Germline V gene lookup returns CDR1 LGHNA and CDR2 YSLEER. V lost 2 bases to trimming and J lost 3 bases, with 11 bases between them. CDR3 length: 14 residues. CDR3 in amino acids: CASSQRDSHYEQYF. Here the CDR3 DNA reads TGCGCCAGCAGCCAACGCGACAGCCACTACGAGCAGTACTTC.

This chain links TRBV11-3 with TRBJ1-1; D not resolved. The CDR3 totals 12 residues. Germline V gene lookup returns CDR1 SGHNT and CDR2 YENEEA. Trimming removed 3 bases from V and 6 bases from J, with 8 bases in between. The CDR3 DNA reads as TGTGCCAGCAGCTTCCTAGCGCCTGAAGCTTTCTTT. The encoded protein is CASSFLAPEAFF.

V is TRBV7-9 and J is TRBJ2-1, with 8 nucleotides matching TRBD2. V was clipped by 4 bases and J by 4 bases; unmatched bases: 9. This CDR3 spans 16 amino acids. The germline V gene encodes CDR1 SEHNR and CDR2 FQNEAQ (reference sequence). CDR3 region: CASSSRAGGSYNEQFF. The CDR3 DNA reads TGTGCCAGCAGCTCCCGTGCGGGGGGATCGTACAATGAGCAGTTCTTC.

V and J are TRBV5-1 and TRBJ2-1; 9 bases match TRBD1. V gave up 5 bases and J gave up 8 bases; unmatched junction bases: 11. Germline values: CDR1 SGHRS, CDR2 YFSETQ. CDR3 length equals 15 residues. The CDR3 region has the DNA TGCGCCAGCAGGATAGGGACAGGGATCTATTATGAGCAGTTCTTC. Translated, it gives CASRIGTGIYYEQFF.

This clone has more than one count but fewer than ten. The chain carries TRBV5-6 and TRBJ2-3, with 9 positions matching TRBD2. The V gene end was trimmed by 3 bases and the J gene end by 11 bases; junction bases not matched to a gene: 4. The CDR3 is 12 amino acids. Germline V gene lookup returns CDR1 SGHDT and CDR2 YYEEEE. In nucleotides, the CDR3 is TGTGCCAGCAGCTACGCGGGGGGGAGGCAGTATTTT. As protein: CASSYAGGRQYF.

The chain joins TRBV7-9 to TRBJ1-4; weak D call: TRBD1 (5 bases). Trimming left V 5 bases short and J 1 base short, with 11 bases between. CDR1 is SEHNR, CDR2 FQNEAQ, per germline (reference sequence). The CDR3 sequence is 15 residues long. DNA of the CDR3: TGTGCCAGCAGCGCCGCCGGGGGAACTAATGAAAAACTGTTTTTT. Protein product: CASSAAGGTNEKLFF.

The chain couples TRBV19 to TRBJ1-5; TRBD1 matches 8 bases. The V gene's germline CDR1 is LNHDA and CDR2 SQIVND (reference sequence). The junction had 8 bases not matched to a gene; V was cut back by 0 bases and J by 10 bases. The CDR3 contains 15 residues. This CDR3 is CASSIDHRQGKPQHF. The DNA for the CDR3 is TGTGCCAGTAGTATAGATCACAGACAGGGGAAACCCCAGCATTTT.

The rearrangement joins TRBV5-4 to TRBJ2-7; 9 positions match TRBD2. Germline CDR1 and CDR2: SGHNT and YYREEE (reference sequence). The V and J ends lost 3 bases and 2 bases, in that order; junction bases with no gene match: 3. The CDR3 is 14 residues long. The CDR3 nucleotides are TGTGCCAGCAGCTCGGAGCGGGGGGCCTACGAGCAGTACTTC. It translates to CASSSERGAYEQYF.

Relative to its sample, this clone is medium-sized. The chain carries TRBV10-3 and TRBJ2-2, with D possibly matching TRBD2 (7 bases). V was trimmed by 10 bases and J by 2 bases, leaving 17 bases between them. From germline, CDR1 is ENHRY and CDR2 SYGVKD. The CDR3 has 15 residues. CDR3 amino acids: CASTSGGLNTGELFF. Written as DNA, the CDR3 is TGTGCCAGCACGTCGGGGGGCCTAAACACCGGGGAGCTGTTTTTT.

In DNA form, the CDR3 reads TGTGCCACCTGCTATCGGACAGGGATCTCCGGGGAGCTGTTTTTT. Translated: CATCYRTGISGELFF. The chain is built from TRBV28 and TRBJ2-2; the match to TRBD1 covers 8 bases. V lost 10 bases, J lost 6 bases, and 13 bases stayed unmatched. The germline gives CDR1 MDHEN, CDR2 SYDVKM. The CDR3 spans 15 residues.

J is TRBJ2-7 and V is TRBV5-5; D may be TRBD1 (6 bases). Germline CDR1 and CDR2: SGHKS and YYEKEE (reference sequence). The V and J ends lost 0 bases and 2 bases respectively, with 9 bases between them. The CDR3 sequence is 14 residues long. Here the CDR3 reads CASSLAGATYEQYF. DNA for the CDR3: TGTGCCAGCAGCTTGGCAGGGGCTACCTACGAGCAGTACTTC.

A word on this clone: The CDR3 carries no conserved terminal phenylalanine or tryptophan, so it likely arises from a read error. The J gene is TRBJ2-3, the V gene TRBV4-3; D is uncertain. The CDR3 loop spans 14 amino acids. V lost 0 bases to trimming and J lost 7 bases, with 11 bases between them. Per germline, CDR1 LGHNA and CDR2 YSLEER. CDR3 DNA sequence: TGCGCCAGCAGCCAAGATCCACCGCAAAATACGCAGTATTGT. The encoded protein is CASSQDPPQNTQYC.

This clone was picked up one time. V and J are TRBV27 and TRBJ2-1; 7 bases are shared with TRBD2. V trimming: 2 bases; J trimming: 5 bases; junction bases outside the gene matches: 12. The germline gives CDR1 MNHEY, CDR2 SMNVEV (reference sequence). CDR3 length: 17 amino acids. Written as DNA, the CDR3 is TGTGCCAGCAGTTTAGACGAGCGGGGAACACTCAACAATGAGCAGTTCTTC. Its translation is CASSLDERGTLNNEQFF.

The rearrangement uses TRBV6-5 and TRBJ1-6, with TRBD1 matching 9 bases. This CDR3 spans 13 amino acids. Germline CDR1 is MNHEY and CDR2 is SVGAGI. V lost 6 bases to trimming and J lost 9 bases; unmatched junction nucleotides: 3. CDR3 sequence: CASRTGGVSPLHF. In nucleotides, the CDR3 is TGTGCCAGCAGAACAGGGGGCGTTTCACCCCTCCACTTT.